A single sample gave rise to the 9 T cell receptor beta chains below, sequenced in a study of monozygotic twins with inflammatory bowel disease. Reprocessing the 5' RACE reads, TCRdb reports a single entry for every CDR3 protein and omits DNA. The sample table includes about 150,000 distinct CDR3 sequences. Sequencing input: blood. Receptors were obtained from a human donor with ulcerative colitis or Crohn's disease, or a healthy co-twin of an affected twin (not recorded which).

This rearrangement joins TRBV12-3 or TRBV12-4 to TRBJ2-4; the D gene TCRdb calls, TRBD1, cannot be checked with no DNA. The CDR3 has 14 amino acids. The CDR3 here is CASSLGDRGNIQYF.

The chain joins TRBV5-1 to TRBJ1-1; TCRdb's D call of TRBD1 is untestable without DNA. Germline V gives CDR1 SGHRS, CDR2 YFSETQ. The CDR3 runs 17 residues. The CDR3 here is CASSPSGTANVNTEAFF.

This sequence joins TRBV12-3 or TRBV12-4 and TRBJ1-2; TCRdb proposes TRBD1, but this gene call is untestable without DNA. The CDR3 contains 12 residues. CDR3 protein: CASTYTGDGYTF.

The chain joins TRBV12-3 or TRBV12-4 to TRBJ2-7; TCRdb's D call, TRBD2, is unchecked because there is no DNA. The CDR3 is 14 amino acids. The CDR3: CASSFAGRADEQYF.

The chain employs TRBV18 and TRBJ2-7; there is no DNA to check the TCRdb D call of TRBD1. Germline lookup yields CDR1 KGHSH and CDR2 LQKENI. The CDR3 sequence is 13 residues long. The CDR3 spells CASSPDAPYEQYF. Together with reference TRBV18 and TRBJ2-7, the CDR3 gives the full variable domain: NAGVMQNPRHLVRRRGQEARLRCSPMKGHSHVYWYRQLPEEGLKFMVYLQKENIIDESGMPKERFSAEFPKEGPSILRIQQVVRGDSAAYFCASSPDAPYEQYFGPGTRLTVT.

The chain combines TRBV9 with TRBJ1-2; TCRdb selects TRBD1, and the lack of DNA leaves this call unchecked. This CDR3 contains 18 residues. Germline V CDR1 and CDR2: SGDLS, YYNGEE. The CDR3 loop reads CASSAVIDRGWGNYGYTF.

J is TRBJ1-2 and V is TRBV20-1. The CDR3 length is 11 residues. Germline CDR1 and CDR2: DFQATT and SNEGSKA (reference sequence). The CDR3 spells CSARDSRGYTF.

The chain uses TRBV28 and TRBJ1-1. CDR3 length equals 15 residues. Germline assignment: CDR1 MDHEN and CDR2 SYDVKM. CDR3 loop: CASSLNSQRNTEAFF.

This CDR3 is CASSLSQDLNYGYTF. This chain joins TRBV5-4 and TRBJ1-2. The germline gives CDR1 SGHNT, CDR2 YYREEE (reference sequence). The CDR3 has 15 amino acids.